This entry lists 27 T cell receptor beta chains sequenced from one sample in a study of cytomegalovirus exposure and HLA in healthy donors. Primers: 60 Vbeta forward and 13 Jbeta reverse. Data came from immunoSEQ multiplex PCR; TCRdb stores just in-frame clones and leaves some out. The sample carries over 50,000 clones, 75% to 85% recorded once. The source material was PBMCs. These receptors were obtained from a man over 45 in good health and CMV-seropositive.

This sequence joins TRBV5-1 and TRBJ1-2; 7 positions match TRBD1. V was clipped by 4 bases and J by 2 bases; unmatched bases: 11. Germline V lookup: CDR1 SGHRS, CDR2 YFSETQ. CDR3 size: 16 residues. CDR3 sequence reads: CASSQGGKGANYGYTF. CDR3 DNA: TGCGCCAGCAGCCAAGGGGGGAAGGGGGCAAACTATGGCTACACCTTC.

The chain carries TRBV5-4 and TRBJ2-1; TRBD1 matches at 12 bases. The CDR3 runs 15 residues. CDR1 SGHNT and CDR2 YYREEE come from the germline V gene (reference sequence). V was clipped by 3 bases and J by 6 bases; unmatched bases: 4. CDR3 region: CASSSGTGGRNEQFF. The CDR3 nucleotides are TGTGCCAGCAGCTCCGGGACAGGGGGCCGCAATGAGCAGTTCTTC.

The rearrangement links TRBV15 to TRBJ2-3; 9 bases match TRBD2. V shed 1 base and J 5 bases; nucleotides not matched to a gene: 10. The CDR3 runs 17 residues. The germline CDR1 and CDR2 sequences are LNHNV and YYDKDF (reference sequence). CDR3 nucleotides: TGTGCCACCAGCAGAGGGGGGGCGGGGGGGCGTAGAGATACGCAGTATTTT. Translation gives CATSRGGAGGRRDTQYF.

The chain joins TRBV28 to TRBJ2-5, with D possibly TRBD2 on 5 matching bases. The germline V and J ends were trimmed by 7 bases and 0 bases, with 15 bases remaining between them. The germline gives CDR1 MDHEN, CDR2 SYDVKM. The CDR3 has 15 residues. This chain's CDR3 is CASTTPLGYQETQYF. CDR3 sequence (DNA): TGTGCCAGCACCACTCCACTAGGGTACCAAGAGACCCAGTACTTC. The variable domain in full, with the rest retrieved from reference TRBV28 and TRBJ2-5, is DVKVTQSSRYLVKRTGEKVFLECVQDMDHENMFWYRQDPGLGLRLIYFSYDVKMKEKGDIPEGYSVSREKKERFSLILESASTNQTSMYLCASTTPLGYQETQYFGPGTRLLVL.

The rearrangement links TRBV18 to TRBJ1-1; D ambiguous. V gave up 4 bases and J gave up 1 base, with 10 bases separating them. CDR1 is KGHSH and CDR2 is LQKENI in the germline V gene. The CDR3 totals 14 residues. For the CDR3, the DNA is TGTGCCAGCTCACAGGTAGGGAGGAACACTGAAGCTTTCTTT. It yields the protein CASSQVGRNTEAFF.

V gene TRBV27 combines with J gene TRBJ2-2, with D possibly matching TRBD1 (6 bases). The CDR3 covers 15 residues. V dropped 3 bases and J dropped 3 bases, with 11 bases sitting between them. Germline V lookup: CDR1 MNHEY, CDR2 SMNVEV (reference sequence). The CDR3 bases are TGTGCCAGCAGTTTCTTGTCAGGGGACACCGGGGAGCTGTTTTTT. It is translated as CASSFLSGDTGELFF.

As regards this clone: A much bigger clone sits one base away, suggesting this may be a read error. V usage is TRBV4-3 and J usage is TRBJ2-1; D ambiguous. Germline loops: CDR1 LGHNA, CDR2 YSLEER. The CDR3 totals 17 residues. The CDR3 nucleotides are TGCCCCAGCACCCAAGATATGATCGTACTCATCTACAATGAGCAGTTCTTC. Amino acid sequence: CPSTQDMIVLIYNEQFF.

The chain has TRBV6-5 and TRBJ2-7; D might be TRBD2 (6 bases). Trimming stripped 5 bases from V and 2 bases from J, with 10 bases between. The CDR3 sequence is 13 residues long. Germline CDR1 and CDR2: MNHEY and SVGAGI. CDR3 in amino acids: CASSVGGTYEQYF. The CDR3 nucleotides are TGTGCCAGCAGTGTAGGCGGGACCTACGAGCAGTACTTC.

The genes are TRBV25-1 and TRBJ2-7; 7 bases align to TRBD1. The CDR3 runs to 13 residues. In germline, CDR1 is MGHDK, CDR2 SYGVNS. V dropped 6 bases and J dropped 0; count of bases not matched to a gene: 2. CDR3 sequence (DNA): TGTGCCAGCAGGACAGGGAGCTCCTACGAGCAGTACTTC. Its translation: CASRTGSSYEQYF.

Remarks on this clone: This CDR3 is missing its conserved last phenylalanine or tryptophan, likely due to a read error. This chain links TRBV6-6 with TRBJ1-5; 9 nucleotides line up with TRBD1. V was clipped by 7 bases and J by 2 bases; unmatched bases: 6. Germline V CDR1 and CDR2: MNHNY, SVGAGI (reference sequence). The CDR3 spans 15 residues. CDR3 DNA sequence: TGTGCCAGCACCACAGGGGGCGTAGGCAATCAGCCCCAGCATCTT. It yields the protein CASTTGGVGNQPQHL.

The V and J genes are TRBV15 and TRBJ2-7, with 7 bases lining up with TRBD1. The CDR3 runs to 14 residues. V gave up 1 base and J gave up 0 bases; unmatched junction bases: 0. The germline V gene has CDR1 LNHNV and CDR2 YYDKDF (reference sequence). CDR3 nucleotides: TGTGCCACCAGCAGAGGACAGGGCTCCTACGAGCAGTACTTC. This translates into CATSRGQGSYEQYF.

Turning to this clone: It is unclear where the CDR3 begins or ends on the DNA, so no DNA is shown, and the CDR3 is as TCRdb lists it. The gene calls are TRBV6-5 and TRBJ1-2. The CDR3 adds up to 14 amino acids, both ends counted. Germline CDR1 and CDR2: MNHEY and SVGAGI. CDR3 region: CASSPWGGGSGYAF.

This CDR3 reads CASSLEFRVFNTGELFF. CDR3 DNA: TGTGCCAGCAGCTTAGAGTTCAGGGTCTTCAACACCGGGGAGCTGTTTTTT. This sequence joins TRBV11-1 and TRBJ2-2, with D perhaps TRBD1 (5 bases). CDR3 length: 17 residues. Germline V gene sequence: CDR1 SGHAT, CDR2 FQDESV (reference sequence). V lost 1 base, J lost 2 bases, and 14 bases lay in between.

J is TRBJ2-7 and V is TRBV12-5; D is perhaps TRBD2 (5 bases). Trimming took 1 base from V and 3 from J, leaving 10 bases between them. The length of the CDR3 is 14 residues. Looked up from germline, CDR1 is LGHNT and CDR2 is FRNRAP. CDR3 sequence (DNA): TGTGCTAGTGGTTTGGGACTACATTACTACGAGCAGTACTTC. Its translation: CASGLGLHYYEQYF.

The genes are TRBV27 and TRBJ2-7; 10 bases agree with TRBD2. CDR1 and CDR2 (germline): MNHEY, SMNVEV (reference sequence). The J segment lost 6 bases and the V segment lost 0 bases, leaving 5 bases of the junction unmatched. The CDR3 is 15 residues long. The CDR3 bases are TGTGCCAGCAGTTTATCGATGCTAGCGGGAGTCGAGCAGTACTTC. This gives the protein CASSLSMLAGVEQYF.

This clone was seen only a few times. This chain connects TRBV28 to TRBJ1-3; D is unresolved. CDR1 and CDR2 from the germline V gene are MDHEN and SYDVKM. Trimming stripped 7 bases from V and 0 bases from J, with 7 bases between. This CDR3 contains 13 residues. The CDR3 here is CASTHGSGNTIYF. As DNA, the CDR3 is TGTGCCAGCACCCACGGCTCTGGAAACACCATATATTTT. Combining the CDR3 with reference TRBV28 and TRBJ1-3 gives the whole variable domain DVKVTQSSRYLVKRTGEKVFLECVQDMDHENMFWYRQDPGLGLRLIYFSYDVKMKEKGDIPEGYSVSREKKERFSLILESASTNQTSMYLCASTHGSGNTIYFGEGSWLTVV.

This sequence joins TRBV27 and TRBJ2-7; TRBD2 agrees at 9 bases. V was clipped by 6 bases and J by 1 base; unmatched bases: 10. Germline V gene lookup returns CDR1 MNHEY and CDR2 SMNVEV (reference sequence). The CDR3 spans 16 residues. CDR3 in DNA: TGTGCCAGCAGGAAGGCTAGCGGGAAAGGGTCCTACGAGCAGTACTTC. Translating gives CASRKASGKGSYEQYF.

The chain employs TRBV28 and TRBJ2-3, with TRBD1 matching over 8 bases. The germline V gene has CDR1 MDHEN and CDR2 SYDVKM. The CDR3 sequence is 13 residues long. V was clipped by 5 bases and J by 8 bases; unmatched bases: 6. For the CDR3, the DNA is TGTGCCAGCAGTACCGGGACAGGCAGTACGCAGTATTTT. This encodes CASSTGTGSTQYF.

The chain recombines TRBV7-3 with TRBJ1-2; 11 bases agree with TRBD1. The length of the CDR3 is 15 residues. The junction had 5 bases not matched to a gene; V was cut back by 0 bases and J by 8 bases. Per the germline V gene, CDR1 is SGHTA and CDR2 is FQGTGA. CDR3: CASSLTGTGGIGYTF. The DNA for the CDR3 is TGTGCCAGCAGCTTAACCGGGACAGGGGGTATCGGCTACACCTTC.

The chain is built from TRBV7-3 and TRBJ2-3; possible D gene TRBD1, 6 bases. The germline V and J ends were trimmed by 5 bases and 2 bases, with 14 bases remaining between them. The germline V gene encodes CDR1 SGHTA and CDR2 FQGTGA. The CDR3 loop spans 15 amino acids. The CDR3 is CASSVNRVVTDTQYF. Written as DNA, the CDR3 is TGTGCCAGCAGCGTAAACAGGGTGGTCACAGATACGCAGTATTTT. Full variable domain (missing parts from reference TRBV7-3 and TRBJ2-3): GAGVSQTPSNKVTEKGKYVELRCDPISGHTALYWYRQSLGQGPEFLIYFQGTGAADDSGLPNDRFFAVRPEGSVSTLKIQRTERGDSAVYLCASSVNRVVTDTQYFGPGTRLTVL.

The gene calls are TRBV6-5 and TRBJ1-5; the match to TRBD1 covers 7 bases. Germline V CDR1 and CDR2: MNHEY, SVGAGI. The CDR3 spans 15 residues. V dropped 6 bases and J dropped 0; count of bases not matched to a gene: 5. CDR3 nucleotides: TGTGCCAGCAGGAGGGACAGATCTAGCAATCAGCCCCAGCATTTT. Encoded protein: CASRRDRSSNQPQHF.

The chain carries TRBV9 and TRBJ2-1, with 11 positions matching TRBD2. V lost 0 bases, J lost 1 base, and 6 bases stayed unmatched. This CDR3 comprises 18 residues. The germline CDR1 and CDR2 sequences are SGDLS and YYNGEE. The CDR3 DNA is TGTGCCAGCAGCGTAGTTAGCGGGGGGGCCGTGTCCTACAATGAGCAGTTCTTC. Protein sequence: CASSVVSGGAVSYNEQFF.

There are a few counts of this clone. One base away lies a much larger clone, so this may be a sequencing read error. This chain connects TRBV9 to TRBJ2-7, with TRBD1 as a possible D gene (6 bases). The V end was cut by 3 bases, the J end by 2 bases, with 18 bases between. The CDR3 consists of 16 residues. Germline loops: CDR1 SGDLS, CDR2 YYNGEE. Written as DNA, the CDR3 is TGTGCCAGCAGCGCGCATCGACCAGGGGAGCCCTACGAGCAGTACTTC. Protein product: CASSAHRPGEPYEQYF.

In DNA form, the CDR3 reads TGTGCCAGCAGTTTAGATTTAGCGGCATTTCAAGAGACCCAGTACTTC. Its protein product is CASSLDLAAFQETQYF. The genes are TRBV6-5 and TRBJ2-5, with a possible D match to TRBD2 (6 bases). This CDR3 has 16 residues. Trimming shortened V by 4 bases and J by 2 bases, and 17 bases separated the two germline ends. Germline values: CDR1 MNHEY, CDR2 SVGAGI.

This clone was counted between two and nine times. The chain has TRBV6-5 and TRBJ2-7; weak D call: TRBD2 (5 bases). Between the trimmed V and J ends, which lost 0 bases and 8 bases, there was a span of 14 bases. This CDR3 comprises 14 residues. In germline, CDR1 is MNHEY, CDR2 SVGAGI. CDR3 sequence: CASSYSEALGQQYF. The CDR3 coding sequence is TGTGCCAGCAGTTACTCGGAGGCGCTGGGCCAGCAGTACTTC.

The chain combines TRBV6-5 with TRBJ1-4; D remains ambiguous. The ends were cut back, 2 bases at V and 4 bases at J, with 14 bases in the middle. CDR1 MNHEY and CDR2 SVGAGI come from the germline V gene. The CDR3 has 16 amino acids. The CDR3 sequence is CASSYRTVNSNEKLFF. As DNA, the CDR3 is TGTGCCAGCAGTTACCGCACAGTGAATAGTAATGAAAAACTGTTTTTT.

The rearrangement uses TRBV7-3 and TRBJ2-1; the match to TRBD2 covers 7 bases. V shed 5 bases, J shed 4 bases, and the junction held 11 bases outside the gene matches. The V gene's germline CDR1 is SGHTA and CDR2 FQGTGA. The CDR3 is 16 amino acids. As DNA, the CDR3 is TGTGCCAGCAGCCTCCGGGGGGAATTTCGGTACAATGAGCAGTTCTTC. This encodes CASSLRGEFRYNEQFF.